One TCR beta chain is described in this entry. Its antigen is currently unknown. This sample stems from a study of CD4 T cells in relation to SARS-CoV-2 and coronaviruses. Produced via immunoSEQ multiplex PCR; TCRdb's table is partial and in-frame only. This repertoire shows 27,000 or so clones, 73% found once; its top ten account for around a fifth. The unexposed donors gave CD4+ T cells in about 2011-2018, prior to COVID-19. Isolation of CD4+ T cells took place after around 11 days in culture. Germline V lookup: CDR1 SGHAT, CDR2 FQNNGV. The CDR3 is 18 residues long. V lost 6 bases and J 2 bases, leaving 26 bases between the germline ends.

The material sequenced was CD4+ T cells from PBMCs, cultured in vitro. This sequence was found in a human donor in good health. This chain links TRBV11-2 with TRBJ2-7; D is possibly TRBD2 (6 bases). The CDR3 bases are TGTGCCAGCAGTTTCAGGAGGGAAGAAGGACAAAGGGCCTACGAGCAGTACTTC. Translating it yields CASSFRREEGQRAYEQYF.